This T cell receptor beta chain emerged from a study of cytomegalovirus exposure and HLA in healthy donors. Study background: The roughly 100 million unique TCR beta sequences, from roughly 170 million T cells, were found by an earlier analysis.

In germline, CDR1 is SGDLS, CDR2 YYNGEE. J was trimmed by 2 bases and V by 3 bases; bases with no gene match: 13. This CDR3 region has 18 residues. Unrecorded immune exposure was likely among donors, who were nominally healthy when sampled. Primers: 60 Vbeta forward and 13 Jbeta reverse. The data were produced by immunoSEQ multiplex PCR, yet TCRdb's version contains in-frame clones alone and is incomplete. The sample lists about 110,000 clones; more than 65% were seen once. The chain is built from TRBV9 and TRBJ2-1; TRBD2 agrees at 8 bases. Sequences were obtained from PBMCs. The sequence was collected from a young man in good health and CMV-seropositive. This CDR3 reads CASSERGGSGGTYNEQFF. The CDR3 DNA follows: TGTGCCAGCAGCGAGAGGGGAGGAAGCGGGGGAACCTACAATGAGCAGTTCTTC.